This TCR beta chain was sequenced for a study of T cell responses to AZD1222 COVID-19 vaccine. Whole-study context: Pooled samples include second doses given at about 4 or 12 weeks.

The CDR3 is 14 residues long. Looked up from germline, CDR1 is SGHDT and CDR2 is YYEEEE. The germline V and J ends were trimmed by 7 bases and 3 bases, with 16 bases remaining between them. Assay: immunoSEQ multiplex PCR; the TCRdb copy retains only in-frame clones and omits some. The table shows some 130,000 clones, with 65% to 90% occurring only once. Study findings and constraints: Only a handful of AZD1222 recipients, several in all, had baseline seropositivity.

Note on this clone: The antigen remains unidentified.

This sequence was found in an adult in good health. The chain links TRBV5-6 to TRBJ1-2; tentative D call: TRBD1 (5 bases). The sample was peripheral blood, taken on day 0 of AZD1222 vaccination. The CDR3 is CASEGRVGHYGYTF. Here the CDR3 DNA reads TGTGCCAGCGAGGGCAGGGTAGGGCACTATGGCTACACCTTC.